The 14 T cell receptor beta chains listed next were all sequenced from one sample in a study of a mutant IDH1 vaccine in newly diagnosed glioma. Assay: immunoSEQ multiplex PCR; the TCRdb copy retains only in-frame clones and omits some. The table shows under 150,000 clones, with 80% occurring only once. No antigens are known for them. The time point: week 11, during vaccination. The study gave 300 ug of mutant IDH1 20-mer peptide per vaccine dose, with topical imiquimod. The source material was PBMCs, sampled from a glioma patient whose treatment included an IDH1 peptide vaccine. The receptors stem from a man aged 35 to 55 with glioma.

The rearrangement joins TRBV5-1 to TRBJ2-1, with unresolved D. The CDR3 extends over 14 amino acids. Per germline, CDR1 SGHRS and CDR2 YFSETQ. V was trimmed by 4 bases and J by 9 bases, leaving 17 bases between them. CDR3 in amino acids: CASSTDTTPSEQFF. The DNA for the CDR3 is TGCGCCAGCAGCACCGATACAACCCCCAGTGAGCAGTTCTTC.

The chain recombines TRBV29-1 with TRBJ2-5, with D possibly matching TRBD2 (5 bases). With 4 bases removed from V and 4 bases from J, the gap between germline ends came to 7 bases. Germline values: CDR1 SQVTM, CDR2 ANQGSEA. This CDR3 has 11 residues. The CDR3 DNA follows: TGCAGCGTTGTCAGCGGAGAGACCCAGTACTTC. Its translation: CSVVSGETQYF.

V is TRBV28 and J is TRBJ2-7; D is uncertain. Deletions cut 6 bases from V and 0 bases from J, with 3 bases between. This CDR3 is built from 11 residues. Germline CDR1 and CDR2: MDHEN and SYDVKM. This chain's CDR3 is CASRASYEQYF. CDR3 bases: TGTGCCAGCAGAGCCTCCTACGAGCAGTACTTC.

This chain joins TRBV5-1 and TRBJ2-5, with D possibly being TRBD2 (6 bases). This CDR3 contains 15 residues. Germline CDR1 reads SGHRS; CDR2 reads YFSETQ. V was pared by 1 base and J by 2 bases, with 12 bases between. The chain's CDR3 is CASSLYRGGQETQYF. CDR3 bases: TGCGCCAGCAGCTTGTATCGTGGGGGGCAAGAGACCCAGTACTTC.

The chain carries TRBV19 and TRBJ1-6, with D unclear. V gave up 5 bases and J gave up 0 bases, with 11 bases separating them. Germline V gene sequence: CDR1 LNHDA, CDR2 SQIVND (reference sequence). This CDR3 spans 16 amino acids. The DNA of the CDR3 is TGTGCCAGTAGTGCCAAATCGTCCTCCTATAATTCACCCCTCCACTTT. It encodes CASSAKSSSYNSPLHF.

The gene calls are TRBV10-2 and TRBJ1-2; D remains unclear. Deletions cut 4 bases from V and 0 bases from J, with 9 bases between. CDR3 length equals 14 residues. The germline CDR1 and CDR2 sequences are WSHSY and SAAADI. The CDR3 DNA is TGCGCCAGCAGTGCCACAGTAGCTAACTATGGCTACACCTTC. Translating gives CASSATVANYGYTF.

The CDR3 protein is CASPFYEQYF. As DNA, the CDR3 is TGTGCCAGTCCATTCTACGAGCAGTACTTC. V gene TRBV2 combines with J gene TRBJ2-7; D is unclear. CDR3 length equals 10 residues. V lost 9 bases to trimming and J lost 3 bases, with 6 bases between them. Germline CDR1 and CDR2: SNHLY and FYNNEI.

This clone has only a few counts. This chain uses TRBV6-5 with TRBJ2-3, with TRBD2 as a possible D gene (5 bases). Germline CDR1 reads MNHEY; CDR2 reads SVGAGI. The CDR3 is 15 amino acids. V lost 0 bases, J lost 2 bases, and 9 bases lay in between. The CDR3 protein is CASSYSPGNTDTQYF. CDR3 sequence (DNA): TGTGCCAGCAGTTACTCCCCGGGAAACACAGATACGCAGTATTTT.

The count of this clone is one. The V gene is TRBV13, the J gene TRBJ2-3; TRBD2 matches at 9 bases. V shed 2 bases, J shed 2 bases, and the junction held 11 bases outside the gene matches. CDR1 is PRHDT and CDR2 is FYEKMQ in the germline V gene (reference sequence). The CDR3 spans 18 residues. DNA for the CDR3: TGTGCCAGCAGCTTAAGGCGGGGGGGCACCGGTTCCACAGATACGCAGTATTTT. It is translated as CASSLRRGGTGSTDTQYF.

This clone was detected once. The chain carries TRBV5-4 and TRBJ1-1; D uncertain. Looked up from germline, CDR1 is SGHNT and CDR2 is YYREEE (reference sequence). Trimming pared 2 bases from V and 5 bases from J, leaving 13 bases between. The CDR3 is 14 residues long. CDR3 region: CASSFGVGVTEAFF. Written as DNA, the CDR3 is TGTGCCAGCAGCTTTGGGGTGGGTGTGACTGAAGCTTTCTTT. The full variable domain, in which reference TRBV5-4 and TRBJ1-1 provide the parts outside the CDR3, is ETGVTQSPTHLIKTRGQQVTLRCSSQSGHNTVSWYQQALGQGPQFIFQYYREEENGRGNFPPRFSGLQFPNYSSELNVNALELDDSALYLCASSFGVGVTEAFFGQGTRLTVV.

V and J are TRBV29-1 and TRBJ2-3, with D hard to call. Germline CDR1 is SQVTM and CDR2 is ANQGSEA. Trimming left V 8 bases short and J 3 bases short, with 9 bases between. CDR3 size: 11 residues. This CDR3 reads CSPISTDTQYF. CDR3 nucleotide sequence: TGCAGCCCAATATCTACAGATACGCAGTATTTT.

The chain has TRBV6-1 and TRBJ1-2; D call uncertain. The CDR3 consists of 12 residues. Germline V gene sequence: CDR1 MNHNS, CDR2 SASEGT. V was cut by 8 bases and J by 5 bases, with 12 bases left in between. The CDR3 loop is CASSAPAYGYTF. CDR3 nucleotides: TGTGCCAGCTCGGCACCGGCGTATGGCTACACCTTC.

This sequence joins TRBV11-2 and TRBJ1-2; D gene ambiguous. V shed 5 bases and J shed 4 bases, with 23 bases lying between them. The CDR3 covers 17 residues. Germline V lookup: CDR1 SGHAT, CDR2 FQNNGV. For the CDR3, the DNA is TGTGCCAGCAGCCCATCGGGAGGGTGGGATGGTCTCTATGGCTACACCTTC. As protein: CASSPSGGWDGLYGYTF.

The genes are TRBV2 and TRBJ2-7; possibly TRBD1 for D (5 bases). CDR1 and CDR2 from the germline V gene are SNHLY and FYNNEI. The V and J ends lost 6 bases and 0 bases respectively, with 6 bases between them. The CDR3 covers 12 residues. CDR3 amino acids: CASRQGSYEQYF. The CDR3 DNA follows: TGTGCCAGCAGGCAGGGCTCCTACGAGCAGTACTTC.